This record covers a single T cell receptor (beta chain). Its antigen is not known. The record originates from a study of blood T cells in healthy people across ages. Whole-study findings and limits: Underestimates were what the diversity estimates from one million T cells were considered to be.

With each sample, at least 5 micrograms of total RNA were extracted. The second PCR ran about 6 to 12 cycles with a sample-barcoded 5' primer and J-beta primers. A template-switch adaptor containing 12 random nucleotides labeled each cDNA molecule. From the 5' RACE reads, TCRdb called clonotypes with MiXCR, one entry per CDR3 protein. The table includes 1,800,000 or so distinct CDR3 sequences, 30% to 40% detected once. V lost 4 bases, J lost 4 bases, and 19 bases lay in between. Germline lookup yields CDR1 MNHNS and CDR2 SASEGT. The CDR3 spans 16 residues. This chain uses TRBV6-1 with TRBJ1-1; a possible D gene is TRBD1 (5 bases). This sequence was found in a human donor in good health. The sequenced sample was blood. The CDR3 DNA sequence: TGTGCCAGCAGTGCTACCTTGAGGGGTGGGGGCACTGAAGCTTTCTTT. Translation: CASSATLRGGGTEAFF.